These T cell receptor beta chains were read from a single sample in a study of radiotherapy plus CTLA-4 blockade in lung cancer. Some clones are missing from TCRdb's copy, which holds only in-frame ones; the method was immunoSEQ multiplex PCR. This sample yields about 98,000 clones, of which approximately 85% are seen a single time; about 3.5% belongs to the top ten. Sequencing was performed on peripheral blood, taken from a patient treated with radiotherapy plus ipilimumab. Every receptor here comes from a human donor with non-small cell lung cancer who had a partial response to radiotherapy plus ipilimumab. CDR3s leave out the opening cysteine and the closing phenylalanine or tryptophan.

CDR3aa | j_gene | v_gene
ASSTTGGHNEQF | TRBJ2-1 | TRBV18
ASILDRSYNEQF | TRBJ2-1 | TRBV28
ASSLAWGGSSYNEQF | TRBJ2-1 | TRBV7-8
ASSKQGGNTIY | TRBJ1-3 | TRBV7-2
ASSLLDRANQEPQH | TRBJ1-5 | TRBV28
ASTVTSGRVEDTQY | TRBJ2-3 | TRBV14
ASSPRALRETQY | TRBJ2-5 | TRBV7-9
SVNRDGTTEAF | TRBJ1-1 | TRBV29-1
ASSLSLDTQY | TRBJ2-3 | TRBV27
AWSKGQGIEQY | TRBJ2-7 | TRBV30
AISVGENTIY | TRBJ1-3 | TRBV10-3
ASSRDRVKGYT | TRBJ1-2 | TRBV19
ASSQDYSGGLNEQF | TRBJ2-1 | TRBV4-2
GSSPQDWNTGEQF | TRBJ2-2 | TRBV19
ASSLTGTLPEQY | TRBJ2-7 | TRBV5-5
ASSLYGGAYEQY | TRBJ2-7 | TRBV5-1
ASSLRSHYEQY | TRBJ2-7 | TRBV28
ASSESRRGPYEQY | - | TRBV10-1
ASSAWTGGTGELF | TRBJ2-2 | TRBV7-2
ATSSGGDFTGELF | TRBJ2-2 | TRBV15
ASSFGRIRPTGEQF | TRBJ2-1 | TRBV28
ASSSWPLRTSGFNEQF | TRBJ2-1 | TRBV11-2
ASSLGLAGRYNEQF | TRBJ2-1 | TRBV5-1
ASSSRGGQPQH | TRBJ1-5 | TRBV6-5